These 18 T cell receptor beta chains share one sample of origin, sequenced in a study of T cell repertoires in cytomegalovirus infection. What these receptors recognize is not known. TCRdb itself ran the reads through MiXCR, one entry per CDR3 protein. The repertoire holds some 320,000 distinct CDR3 sequences, 25% to 35% seen once, with around 20% in the top ten. Sequencing was performed on cultured PBMCs, taken from culture after CMV antigen stimulation. Source of these receptors: a human donor in good health (CMV status not recorded). Some clones in this sample may be carry-over from other donors' samples.

This clonotype was observed a few times. This sequence joins TRBV30 and TRBJ1-1, with D possibly TRBD1 on 5 matching bases. The V and J ends lost 4 bases and 4 bases respectively, with 13 bases between them. The CDR3 loop spans 13 amino acids. Germline CDR1 GTSNPN, CDR2 SVGIG (reference sequence). The CDR3 DNA follows: TGTGCCTGGAATGGGGCCGTCGGCACTGAAGCTTTCTTT. This translates into CAWNGAVGTEAFF. The full variable domain, completed using reference TRBV30 and TRBJ1-1, is SQTIHQWPATLVQPVGSPLSLECTVEGTSNPNLYWYRQAAGRGLQLLFYSVGIGQISSEVPQNLSASRPQDRQFILSSKKLLLSDSGFYLCAWNGAVGTEAFFGQGTRLTVV.

Ten or more counts support this clonotype. This rearrangement joins TRBV6-5 to TRBJ1-4; D not resolved. CDR1 is MNHEY and CDR2 is SVGAGI in the germline V gene. The V gene lost 6 bases and the J gene lost 0 bases, with 14 bases spanning the gap. The CDR3 runs to 16 residues. The CDR3 region has the DNA TGTGCCAGCAGCCCTTTAGTCACCCCAACTAATGAAAAACTGTTTTTT. Its protein is CASSPLVTPTNEKLFF.

V is TRBV20-1 and J is TRBJ1-1; D is possibly TRBD1 (6 bases). There are 14 residues in the CDR3. Germline-derived CDR1 and CDR2 are DFQATT and SNEGSKA (reference sequence). The germline V and J ends were trimmed by 0 bases and 5 bases, with 13 bases remaining between them. CDR3 protein: CSARDGGGGTEAFF. Written as DNA, the CDR3 is TGCAGTGCTAGAGACGGGGGCGGGGGGACTGAAGCTTTCTTT.

This clonotype was seen at least ten times. The V and J genes are TRBV7-3 and TRBJ2-3, with 8 nucleotides matching TRBD2. V shed 1 base, J shed 4 bases, and the junction held 7 bases outside the gene matches. The CDR3 extends over 16 amino acids. CDR1 is SGHTA, CDR2 FQGTGA, per germline. The CDR3 reads CASSLSQRETADTQYF. The CDR3 DNA sequence: TGTGCCAGCAGCTTAAGCCAGCGGGAGACCGCAGATACGCAGTATTTT. Drawing the rest from reference TRBV7-3 and TRBJ2-3, the complete variable domain is GAGVSQTPSNKVTEKGKYVELRCDPISGHTALYWYRQSLGQGPEFLIYFQGTGAADDSGLPNDRFFAVRPEGSVSTLKIQRTERGDSAVYLCASSLSQRETADTQYFGPGTRLTVL.

The chain links TRBV3-1 to TRBJ1-1, with D tentatively TRBD1 (6 bases). The CDR3 has 12 amino acids. V lost 2 bases and J 9 bases, leaving 10 bases between the germline ends. Germline V gene sequence: CDR1 LGHDT, CDR2 YNNKEL (reference sequence). CDR3 sequence (DNA): TGTGCCAGCAGCCAATCTGGGGGCAAAGCTTTCTTT. Translated: CASSQSGGKAFF.

This clonotype occurred many times. The chain uses TRBV7-6 and TRBJ1-5, with D tentatively TRBD1 (6 bases). V shed 1 base and J shed 5 bases, with 9 bases lying between them. The CDR3 is 14 residues long. CDR1 is SGHVS and CDR2 is FNYEAQ in the germline V gene. The DNA of the CDR3 is TGTGCCAGCAGCTTAGAACAGGGACATCAGCCCCAGCATTTT. It yields the protein CASSLEQGHQPQHF.

The rearrangement uses TRBV6-2 or TRBV6-3 and TRBJ1-2; 9 nucleotides match TRBD1. The CDR3 consists of 13 residues. Germline V gene lookup returns CDR1 MNHEY and CDR2 SVGEGT. V gave up 5 bases and J gave up 9 bases; unmatched junction bases: 7. The CDR3 here is CASSSHRGPSYTF. The CDR3 DNA follows: TGTGCCAGCAGTAGTCACAGGGGGCCCAGCTACACCTTC.

This clonotype was seen a few times. This chain uses TRBV5-1 with TRBJ1-2, with 7 bases that match TRBD1. V dropped 4 bases and J dropped 3; count of bases not matched to a gene: 6. CDR1 is SGHRS and CDR2 is YFSETQ in the germline V gene. This CDR3 is 14 amino acids long. The CDR3 region is CASSRDSGDYGYTF. The DNA of the CDR3 is TGCGCCAGCAGCAGGGACAGCGGGGACTATGGCTACACCTTC.

About this clonotype itself: Compared with germline, one end of the junction differs, possibly owing to a read error. The V and J genes are TRBV14 and TRBJ1-6, with a weak D call TRBD1 (5 bases). This CDR3 is built from 14 residues. Germline CDR1 is SGHDN and CDR2 is FVKESK. Written as DNA, the CDR3 is TGTGCCAGCAGCCGGGGACGGTATAATTCACCCCACCACTTT. Its translation is CASSRGRYNSPHHF.

The rearrangement links TRBV11-3 to TRBJ1-1; a possible D gene is TRBD1 (5 bases). Trimming cost V 5 bases and J 4 bases, with 11 bases left between them. The V gene's germline CDR1 is SGHNT and CDR2 YENEEA. This CDR3 is built from 13 residues. The CDR3 DNA is TGTGCCAGCAGCCAAGGGACCAGCACTGAAGCTTTCTTT. Translation: CASSQGTSTEAFF.

The V gene is TRBV9, the J gene TRBJ2-5; D is undetermined. Trimming shortened V by 0 bases and J by 5 bases, and 14 bases separated the two germline ends. CDR1 and CDR2 from the germline V gene are SGDLS and YYNGEE. The CDR3 covers 15 residues. This chain's CDR3 is CASSVESRNLETQYF. The CDR3 nucleotides are TGTGCCAGCAGCGTAGAGTCCCGGAATTTGGAGACCCAGTACTTC.

The gene calls are TRBV7-4 and TRBJ2-1, with 11 bases that match TRBD2. The CDR3 consists of 15 residues. V trimming: 5 bases; J trimming: 8 bases; junction bases outside the gene matches: 8. CDR1 SGHVT and CDR2 SQSDAQ come from the germline V gene. The CDR3 DNA reads as TGTGCCAGCAGCAACTCCGGACTAGCGGGCGATGAGCAGTTCTTC. Protein product: CASSNSGLAGDEQFF.

This clonotype has more than one count but fewer than ten. The rearrangement links TRBV2 to TRBJ1-2, with D possibly TRBD1 on 6 matching bases. From germline, CDR1 is SNHLY and CDR2 FYNNEI. Trimming pared 7 bases from V and 2 bases from J, leaving 11 bases between. This CDR3 is built from 13 residues. The CDR3 DNA reads as TGTGCCAGCAAGGGGGGCGCGAACTATGGCTACACCTTC. As protein: CASKGGANYGYTF.

The V and J genes are TRBV3-1 and TRBJ2-2; 7 bases fit TRBD1. J was trimmed by 3 bases and V by 4 bases; bases with no gene match: 5. There are 15 residues in the CDR3. The germline CDR1 and CDR2 sequences are LGHDT and YNNKEL (reference sequence). This CDR3 is CASSPGTAYTGELFF. DNA for the CDR3: TGTGCCAGCAGCCCCGGGACAGCCTACACCGGGGAGCTGTTTTTT.

This clonotype occurred a few times. The chain has TRBV6-2 or TRBV6-3 and TRBJ1-6; D is undetermined. V was cut by 6 bases and J by 10 bases, with 13 bases left in between. The germline V gene has CDR1 MNHEY and CDR2 SVGEGT. The CDR3 covers 13 residues. The CDR3 DNA is TGTGCCAGCAGCCCGACGGACTTATCACCCCTCCACTTT. This translates into CASSPTDLSPLHF.

The genes are TRBV6-5 and TRBJ1-1; unclear D gene. This CDR3 contains 15 residues. V was cut by 0 bases and J by 4 bases, with 12 bases left in between. The germline V gene has CDR1 MNHEY and CDR2 SVGAGI. The DNA of the CDR3 is TGTGCCAGCAGTTACTCGAGACCGCCTAGCACTGAAGCTTTCTTT. Amino acid sequence: CASSYSRPPSTEAFF.

In its sample, this clonotype was seen a few times. V is TRBV27 and J is TRBJ1-1; a possible D gene is TRBD1 (6 bases). Germline CDR1 and CDR2: MNHEY and SMNVEV (reference sequence). Trimming took off 8 bases at V and 2 bases at J, with 18 bases between the two ends. The length of the CDR3 is 15 residues. The chain's CDR3 is CASLRGGAGNTEAFF. The CDR3 DNA sequence: TGTGCCAGCCTCCGGGGGGGGGCGGGCAACACTGAAGCTTTCTTT.

The chain links TRBV6-6 to TRBJ1-4, with TRBD1 matching 7 bases. CDR1 is MNHNY and CDR2 is SVGAGI in the germline V gene (reference sequence). This CDR3 is built from 16 residues. Germline trimming cut 8 bases from V and 0 bases from J; bases unmatched to any gene: 9. The CDR3 here is CASSNRGLATNEKLFF. The CDR3 DNA sequence: TGTGCCAGCTCAAACAGGGGACTTGCAACTAATGAAAAACTGTTTTTT.